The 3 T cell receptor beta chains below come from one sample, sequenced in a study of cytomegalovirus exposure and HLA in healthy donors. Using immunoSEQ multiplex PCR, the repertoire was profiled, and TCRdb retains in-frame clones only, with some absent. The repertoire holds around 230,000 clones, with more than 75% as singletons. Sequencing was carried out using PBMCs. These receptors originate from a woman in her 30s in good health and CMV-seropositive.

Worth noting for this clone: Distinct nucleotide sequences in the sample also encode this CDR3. CDR3 nucleotides: TGTGCCAGCAGTCTAGCGGGAGCAGATACGCAGTATTTT. Amino acids: CASSLAGADTQYF. The V call is TRBV11-3, the J call TRBJ2-3, with 10 nucleotides matching TRBD2. The ends lost 6 bases at V and 4 bases at J; junction bases unmatched: 1. Germline CDR1 and CDR2: SGHNT and YENEEA. This CDR3 region has 13 residues.

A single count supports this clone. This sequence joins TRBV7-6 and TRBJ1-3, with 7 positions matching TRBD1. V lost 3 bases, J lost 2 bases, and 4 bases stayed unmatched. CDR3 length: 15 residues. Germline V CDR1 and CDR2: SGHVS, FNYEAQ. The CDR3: CASSLGRGTGNTIYF. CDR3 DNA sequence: TGTGCCAGCAGCTTGGGCAGGGGGACTGGAAACACCATATATTTT.

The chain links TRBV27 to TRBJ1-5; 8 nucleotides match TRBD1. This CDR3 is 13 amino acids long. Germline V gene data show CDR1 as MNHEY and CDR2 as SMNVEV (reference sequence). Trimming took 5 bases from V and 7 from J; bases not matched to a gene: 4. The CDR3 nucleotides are TGTGCCAGCAGTCCCCGGACAGGGCAGCCCCAGCATTTT. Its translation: CASSPRTGQPQHF.